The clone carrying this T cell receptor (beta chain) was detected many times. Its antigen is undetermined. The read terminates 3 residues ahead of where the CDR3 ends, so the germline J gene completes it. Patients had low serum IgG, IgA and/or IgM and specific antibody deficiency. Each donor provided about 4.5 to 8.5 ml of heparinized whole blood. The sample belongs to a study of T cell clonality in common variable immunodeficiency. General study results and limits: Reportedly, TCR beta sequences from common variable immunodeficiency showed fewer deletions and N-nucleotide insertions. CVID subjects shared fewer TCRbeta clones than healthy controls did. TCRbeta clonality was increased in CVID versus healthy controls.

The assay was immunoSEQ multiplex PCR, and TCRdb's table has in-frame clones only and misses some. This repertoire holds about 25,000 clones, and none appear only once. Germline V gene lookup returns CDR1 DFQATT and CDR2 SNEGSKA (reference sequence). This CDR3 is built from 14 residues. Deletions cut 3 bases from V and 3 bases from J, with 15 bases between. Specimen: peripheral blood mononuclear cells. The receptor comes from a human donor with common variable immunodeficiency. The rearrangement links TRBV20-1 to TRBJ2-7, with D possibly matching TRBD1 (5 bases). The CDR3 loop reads CSARVGQALYEQYF. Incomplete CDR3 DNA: TGCAGTGCTAGGGTGGGGCAAGCCCTCTACGAG.